The 31 T cell receptor beta chains given below trace back to one sample, sequenced in a study of blood T cells in healthy people across ages. For the second PCR, which ran for 7 to 11 cycles, a sample-barcoded 5' primer and a J-beta primer mix were used. Via MiXCR, TCRdb re-called the 5' RACE reads, giving one row per CDR3 protein. The sample has around 650,000 distinct CDR3 sequences; about 32% are singletons. The sequenced material came from blood. These receptors were taken from a woman of 80 years or more in good health.

V is TRBV7-2 and J is TRBJ1-1, with D maybe TRBD1 (5 bases). The CDR3 loop spans 15 amino acids. Germline V CDR1 and CDR2: SGHTA, FQGNSA. V lost 5 bases, J lost 2 bases, and 15 bases lay in between. CDR3 bases: TGTGCCAGCAGCGGCGTCGTGGGGGTAAACACTGAAGCTTTCTTT. It yields the protein CASSGVVGVNTEAFF.

This clonotype has ten or more counts. The chain employs TRBV29-1 and TRBJ2-3; 10 bases map to TRBD1. The germline V gene has CDR1 SQVTM and CDR2 ANQGSEA. The CDR3 consists of 15 residues. V lost 2 bases and J lost 8; bases outside the gene matches: 10. CDR3 region: CSVETGTGVSGTQYF. The CDR3 DNA is TGCAGCGTTGAAACCGGGACAGGGGTTTCCGGTACGCAGTATTTT.

The rearrangement uses TRBV13 and TRBJ2-1; possible D gene TRBD2, 5 bases. Per germline, CDR1 PRHDT and CDR2 FYEKMQ (reference sequence). V gave up 2 bases and J gave up 0 bases, with 14 bases separating them. The length of the CDR3 is 17 residues. CDR3 nucleotide sequence: TGTGCCAGCAGCTTACCCCCAGTGGGGAGCTCCTACAATGAGCAGTTCTTC. Translation: CASSLPPVGSSYNEQFF.

This clonotype was detected many times. The CDR3 DNA reads as TGTGCCAGCAGCTCCAGCGGGGGGGATACGCAGTATTTT. This sequence encodes CASSSSGGDTQYF. The chain is built from TRBV5-4 and TRBJ2-3; 9 bases agree with TRBD2. The J segment lost 6 bases and the V segment lost 3 bases, leaving 2 bases of the junction unmatched. The CDR3 has 13 amino acids. Germline CDR1 reads SGHNT; CDR2 reads YYREEE (reference sequence).

The rearrangement joins TRBV7-2 to TRBJ2-1; a possible D gene is TRBD1 (6 bases). Germline V lookup: CDR1 SGHTA, CDR2 FQGNSA. V lost 5 bases and J lost 3, with 14 bases in between. CDR3 length equals 15 residues. The CDR3: CASSPGGGDYNEQFF. The CDR3 DNA follows: TGTGCCAGCAGCCCTGGTGGGGGCGACTACAATGAGCAGTTCTTC.

In DNA form, the CDR3 reads TGTGCCAGCAGCCTCCGGCTAGCGAGGACCGGGGAGCTGTTTTTT. Translating gives CASSLRLARTGELFF. The chain has TRBV14 and TRBJ2-2; weak D call: TRBD2 (6 bases). The germline V gene encodes CDR1 SGHDN and CDR2 FVKESK. Trimming removed 4 bases at V and 5 bases at J, with 14 bases between. The CDR3 loop spans 15 amino acids.

The chain combines TRBV27 with TRBJ1-6; the D is unclear. Trimming left V 6 bases short and J 9 bases short, with 12 bases between. Germline lookup yields CDR1 MNHEY and CDR2 SMNVEV (reference sequence). This CDR3 has 13 residues. CDR3 in DNA: TGTGCCAGCAGCTTCGATAAAGGTTCACCCCTCCACTTT. Translated: CASSFDKGSPLHF.

This clonotype was recorded many times. The chain recombines TRBV6-2 or TRBV6-3 with TRBJ2-1; 11 bases align to TRBD2. Germline CDR1 reads MNHEY; CDR2 reads SVGEGT. The CDR3 covers 15 residues. V trimming: 6 bases; J trimming: 8 bases; junction bases outside the gene matches: 9. The CDR3 bases are TGTGCCAGCAGGGTTAGCGGGGGGGCCTCATATGAGCAGTTCTTC. Encoded protein: CASRVSGGASYEQFF.

Comment on this clonotype: A read error is possible here, since a much larger clone lies one base away. The V gene is TRBV6-1, the J gene TRBJ2-1; 8 bases agree with TRBD2. The J call may be mistaken, given a closer DNA end match to TRBJ2-7. CDR3 length equals 16 residues. From germline, CDR1 is MNHNS and CDR2 SASEGT. The CDR3 protein is CASSIAGTPSYNEQYF. The CDR3 coding sequence is TGTGCCAGCTCGATAGCGGGGACCCCCTCCTACAATGAGCAGTACTTC.

In this sample, this clonotype turned up many times. V is TRBV4-2 and J is TRBJ2-1, with 7 bases fitting TRBD2. This CDR3 contains 14 residues. Trimming removed 4 bases from V and 8 bases from J; junction bases left unmatched: 8. Germline V gene sequence: CDR1 LGHNA, CDR2 YNFKEQ. CDR3 DNA sequence: TGTGCCAGCAGCCCGGGTGAGGCGGGGGATGAGCAGTTCTTC. As protein: CASSPGEAGDEQFF.

This clonotype was counted at least ten times. This chain connects TRBV7-3 to TRBJ2-5; D possibly corresponds to TRBD2 (6 bases). Germline CDR1 SGHTA, CDR2 FQGTGA. CDR3 size: 14 residues. Trimming left V 5 bases short and J 1 base short, with 11 bases between. CDR3 amino acids: CASSPVGGQETQYF. CDR3 nucleotide sequence: TGTGCCAGCAGCCCAGTGGGGGGCCAAGAGACCCAGTACTTC. Looking up the rest from reference TRBV7-3 and TRBJ2-5 gives the full variable domain: GAGVSQTPSNKVTEKGKYVELRCDPISGHTALYWYRQSLGQGPEFLIYFQGTGAADDSGLPNDRFFAVRPEGSVSTLKIQRTERGDSAVYLCASSPVGGQETQYFGPGTRLLVL.

This clonotype was counted many times. The chain uses TRBV5-5 and TRBJ1-5; 10 bases agree with TRBD1. V lost 4 bases, J lost 2 bases, and 9 bases stayed unmatched. The CDR3 sequence is 17 residues long. Germline CDR1 is SGHKS and CDR2 is YYEKEE (reference sequence). CDR3 DNA sequence: TGTGCCAGCAGCCATGGACAGGGGGAAAGGGGCAATCAGCCCCAGCATTTT. Protein sequence: CASSHGQGERGNQPQHF.

This clonotype has ten or more counts. J is TRBJ2-7 and V is TRBV2; 10 nucleotides align to TRBD2. Trimming removed 5 bases from V and 12 bases from J; junction bases left unmatched: 10. The CDR3 loop spans 13 amino acids. CDR1 is SNHLY and CDR2 is FYNNEI in the germline V gene. CDR3 DNA sequence: TGTGCCAGCAGTCTAGCGGGGGTCCCTTACCTGTACTTC. This codes for CASSLAGVPYLYF.

The CDR3 DNA sequence: TGTGCCAGCAGCTACAGACAGGGAAACTCTGGAAACACCATATATTTT. Translating it yields CASSYRQGNSGNTIYF. V gene TRBV5-4 combines with J gene TRBJ1-3, with TRBD1 identical over 7 bases. This CDR3 is 16 amino acids long. Germline loops: CDR1 SGHNT, CDR2 YYREEE (reference sequence). V gave up 3 bases and J gave up 0 bases; unmatched junction bases: 6.

As regards this clonotype: At one end, the junction sequence differs from germline, possibly due to a read error. This sequence joins TRBV9 and TRBJ2-3; D is perhaps TRBD1 (6 bases). Germline loops: CDR1 SGDLS, CDR2 YYNGEE. The CDR3 consists of 14 residues. In nucleotides, the CDR3 is TGTGCCAACAGCAAAGCCATCCAGGGGGATACGCAGTATTTT. This codes for CANSKAIQGDTQYF. The whole variable domain, filled in from reference TRBV9 and TRBJ2-3, reads DSGVTQTPKHLITATGQRVTLRCSPRSGDLSVYWYQQSLDQGLQFLIQYYNGEERAKGNILERFSAQQFPDLHSELNLSSLELGDSALYFCANSKAIQGDTQYFGPGTRLTVL.

This clonotype was picked up a small number of times. A read error may explain this, as a much larger clone is one base away. The rearrangement joins TRBV27 to TRBJ1-6, with 10 nucleotides matching TRBD1. There are 15 residues in the CDR3. Trimming cost V 5 bases and J 8 bases; bases outside gene matches: 6. The V gene's germline CDR1 is MNHEY and CDR2 SMNVEV (reference sequence). This CDR3 reads CASSRRQGAHSPLHF. The CDR3 DNA reads TGTGCCAGCAGTCGAAGACAGGGGGCCCATTCACCCCTCCACTTT.

V and J are TRBV13 and TRBJ2-1; 8 positions match TRBD2. The V segment lost 10 bases and the J segment 6 bases; nucleotides outside the gene matches: 11. The CDR3 totals 14 residues. Germline V gene data show CDR1 as PRHDT and CDR2 as FYEKMQ (reference sequence). The CDR3 nucleotides are TGTGCCACAAGCGGGAGCCCGGGCTTCAATGAGCAGTTCTTC. Translating gives CATSGSPGFNEQFF.

This clonotype showed up many times. The chain carries TRBV7-2 and TRBJ1-3; D ambiguous. The CDR3 has 16 residues. Trimming cost V 1 base and J 0 bases, with 10 bases left between them. Germline lookup yields CDR1 SGHTA and CDR2 FQGNSA. CDR3 bases: TGTGCCAGCAGCTTAGGTCAGCCAAGCTCTGGAAACACCATATATTTT. Translated: CASSLGQPSSGNTIYF.

The chain carries TRBV6-5 and TRBJ1-6; D is possibly TRBD1 (5 bases). Trimming shortened V by 6 bases and J by 10 bases, and 19 bases separated the two germline ends. The CDR3 runs to 15 residues. Looked up from germline, CDR1 is MNHEY and CDR2 is SVGAGI. The CDR3 DNA is TGTGCCAGCAGGCCAGACAGCACGGGCACCTCACCCCTCCACTTT. Translating gives CASRPDSTGTSPLHF.

V gene TRBV7-3 combines with J gene TRBJ2-7, with D perhaps being TRBD1 or TRBD2 (6 bases each). Trimming shortened V by 5 bases and J by 6 bases, and 17 bases separated the two germline ends. The CDR3 extends over 14 amino acids. Germline V lookup: CDR1 SGHTA, CDR2 FQGTGA. CDR3 amino acids: CASSPVGGHSEQYF. Written as DNA, the CDR3 is TGTGCCAGCAGCCCCGTGGGGGGCCATAGCGAGCAGTACTTC.

The count of this clonotype is one. A much larger clone sits a single nucleotide away, making a read error possible. The chain employs TRBV20-1 and TRBJ1-1, with 10 bases matching TRBD1. The CDR3 totals 15 residues. Per the germline V gene, CDR1 is DFQATT and CDR2 is SNEGSKA (reference sequence). For the CDR3, the DNA is TGCAGTGCTAGGGCGACGGGACAGGGGAACGCTGAAGCTTTCTTT. Its translation is CSARATGQGNAEAFF.

Turning to this clonotype: Just one base apart from a much larger clone, this may be a read error. The chain's CDR3 is CASNTTGITQYF. The CDR3 coding sequence is TGTGCCAGCAACACAACAGGGATAACGCAGTATTTT. The V call is TRBV6-2 or TRBV6-3, the J call TRBJ2-3; D possibly corresponds to TRBD1 (6 bases). The CDR3 contains 12 residues. Germline assignment: CDR1 MNHEY and CDR2 SVGEGT. Trimming took off 7 bases at V and 9 bases at J, with 14 bases between the two ends.

This clonotype has at least ten counts. The chain employs TRBV20-1 and TRBJ1-2; D may be TRBD1 (6 bases). The CDR3 consists of 15 residues. The V end lost 1 base, the J end lost 1 base, and 13 bases lay between the germline ends. Germline-derived CDR1 and CDR2 are DFQATT and SNEGSKA (reference sequence). CDR3 in DNA: TGCAGTGCTAGAGGAGGAGGGGGTGATAACTATGGCTACACCTTC. Translating it yields CSARGGGGDNYGYTF.

This clonotype was detected many times. The V gene is TRBV3-1, the J gene TRBJ2-7; 7 nucleotides match TRBD1. CDR3 length: 16 amino acids. The germline V gene has CDR1 LGHDT and CDR2 YNNKEL (reference sequence). V lost 6 bases and J lost 4; bases outside the gene matches: 15. The CDR3, as DNA: TGTGCCAGCAGTCCAAGAGCAGGGACAGTTTTTTACGAGCAGTACTTC. It yields the protein CASSPRAGTVFYEQYF.

This clonotype occurred a few times. This clone may be a read error of a much larger clone one base away. The genes are TRBV20-1 and TRBJ2-1, with 7 bases identical to TRBD1. The CDR3 is made up of 13 amino acids. V was clipped by 1 base and J by 4 bases; unmatched bases: 1. The germline V gene has CDR1 DFQATT and CDR2 SNEGSKA (reference sequence). The CDR3 nucleotides are TGCAGTGCTAGAGGGGACAGATACAATGAGCAGTTCTTC. Translation: CSARGDRYNEQFF.

This clonotype has ten or more counts. This sequence joins TRBV2 and TRBJ2-5; 15 bases match TRBD2. The DNA end lines up better with TRBJ2-7; the J call may be wrong. Germline assignment: CDR1 SNHLY and CDR2 FYNNEI. The CDR3 consists of 15 residues. CDR3 nucleotide sequence: TGTGCCAGCAGTGGGGCGGGACTAGCGGGGGGCGAGCAGTACTTC. This sequence encodes CASSGAGLAGGEQYF.

The J gene is TRBJ2-5, the V gene TRBV6-1, with TRBD1 identical over 8 bases. The DNA end is a closer match to TRBJ2-7, so the J assignment may be wrong. Germline loops: CDR1 MNHNS, CDR2 SASEGT. The CDR3 has 14 amino acids. The CDR3 nucleotides are TGTGCCAGCGTCGGAGGACAGGGTGTCGGCGAGCAGTACTTC. Residues: CASVGGQGVGEQYF.

Ten or more counts support this clonotype. V gene TRBV6-6 combines with J gene TRBJ1-2; 9 bases align to TRBD1. CDR1 and CDR2 (germline): MNHNY, SVGAGI (reference sequence). This CDR3 has 16 residues. Trimming cost V 6 bases and J 8 bases; bases outside gene matches: 16. Here the CDR3 reads CASRRNQGTGWEGYTF. CDR3 sequence (DNA): TGTGCCAGCAGACGGAACCAAGGGACAGGGTGGGAAGGCTACACCTTC.

This clonotype was detected many times. This chain links TRBV12-3 or TRBV12-4 with TRBJ2-1, with TRBD1 identical over 9 bases. This CDR3 comprises 15 residues. Trimming at V came to 6 bases and at J to 1 base, leaving 4 bases not matched to a gene. CDR3 sequence (DNA): TGTGCCAGCAGGCAGACAGGGGGTTCCTACAATGAGCAGTTCTTC. Residues: CASRQTGGSYNEQFF.

The sample holds a few counts of this clonotype. With a much larger clone just one base away, this may be a read error. The chain couples TRBV5-1 to TRBJ2-7, with 7 bases aligning to TRBD1. The CDR3 is made up of 14 amino acids. The germline V gene encodes CDR1 SGHRS and CDR2 YFSETQ. V was pared by 4 bases and J by 9 bases, with 13 bases of the junction left unmatched. This CDR3 is CASSRRDSGLGQYF. The CDR3 DNA reads as TGCGCCAGCAGCCGTCGGGACAGTGGGCTGGGGCAGTACTTC.

At least ten counts were recorded for this clonotype. V and J are TRBV27 and TRBJ2-5; perhaps TRBD1 as D (5 bases). V lost 3 bases to trimming and J lost 1 base, with 12 bases between them. Germline CDR1 MNHEY, CDR2 SMNVEV (reference sequence). This CDR3 comprises 15 residues. CDR3 in amino acids: CASSFQGLSQETQYF. For the CDR3, the DNA is TGTGCCAGCAGTTTTCAGGGTCTCTCCCAAGAGACCCAGTACTTC.